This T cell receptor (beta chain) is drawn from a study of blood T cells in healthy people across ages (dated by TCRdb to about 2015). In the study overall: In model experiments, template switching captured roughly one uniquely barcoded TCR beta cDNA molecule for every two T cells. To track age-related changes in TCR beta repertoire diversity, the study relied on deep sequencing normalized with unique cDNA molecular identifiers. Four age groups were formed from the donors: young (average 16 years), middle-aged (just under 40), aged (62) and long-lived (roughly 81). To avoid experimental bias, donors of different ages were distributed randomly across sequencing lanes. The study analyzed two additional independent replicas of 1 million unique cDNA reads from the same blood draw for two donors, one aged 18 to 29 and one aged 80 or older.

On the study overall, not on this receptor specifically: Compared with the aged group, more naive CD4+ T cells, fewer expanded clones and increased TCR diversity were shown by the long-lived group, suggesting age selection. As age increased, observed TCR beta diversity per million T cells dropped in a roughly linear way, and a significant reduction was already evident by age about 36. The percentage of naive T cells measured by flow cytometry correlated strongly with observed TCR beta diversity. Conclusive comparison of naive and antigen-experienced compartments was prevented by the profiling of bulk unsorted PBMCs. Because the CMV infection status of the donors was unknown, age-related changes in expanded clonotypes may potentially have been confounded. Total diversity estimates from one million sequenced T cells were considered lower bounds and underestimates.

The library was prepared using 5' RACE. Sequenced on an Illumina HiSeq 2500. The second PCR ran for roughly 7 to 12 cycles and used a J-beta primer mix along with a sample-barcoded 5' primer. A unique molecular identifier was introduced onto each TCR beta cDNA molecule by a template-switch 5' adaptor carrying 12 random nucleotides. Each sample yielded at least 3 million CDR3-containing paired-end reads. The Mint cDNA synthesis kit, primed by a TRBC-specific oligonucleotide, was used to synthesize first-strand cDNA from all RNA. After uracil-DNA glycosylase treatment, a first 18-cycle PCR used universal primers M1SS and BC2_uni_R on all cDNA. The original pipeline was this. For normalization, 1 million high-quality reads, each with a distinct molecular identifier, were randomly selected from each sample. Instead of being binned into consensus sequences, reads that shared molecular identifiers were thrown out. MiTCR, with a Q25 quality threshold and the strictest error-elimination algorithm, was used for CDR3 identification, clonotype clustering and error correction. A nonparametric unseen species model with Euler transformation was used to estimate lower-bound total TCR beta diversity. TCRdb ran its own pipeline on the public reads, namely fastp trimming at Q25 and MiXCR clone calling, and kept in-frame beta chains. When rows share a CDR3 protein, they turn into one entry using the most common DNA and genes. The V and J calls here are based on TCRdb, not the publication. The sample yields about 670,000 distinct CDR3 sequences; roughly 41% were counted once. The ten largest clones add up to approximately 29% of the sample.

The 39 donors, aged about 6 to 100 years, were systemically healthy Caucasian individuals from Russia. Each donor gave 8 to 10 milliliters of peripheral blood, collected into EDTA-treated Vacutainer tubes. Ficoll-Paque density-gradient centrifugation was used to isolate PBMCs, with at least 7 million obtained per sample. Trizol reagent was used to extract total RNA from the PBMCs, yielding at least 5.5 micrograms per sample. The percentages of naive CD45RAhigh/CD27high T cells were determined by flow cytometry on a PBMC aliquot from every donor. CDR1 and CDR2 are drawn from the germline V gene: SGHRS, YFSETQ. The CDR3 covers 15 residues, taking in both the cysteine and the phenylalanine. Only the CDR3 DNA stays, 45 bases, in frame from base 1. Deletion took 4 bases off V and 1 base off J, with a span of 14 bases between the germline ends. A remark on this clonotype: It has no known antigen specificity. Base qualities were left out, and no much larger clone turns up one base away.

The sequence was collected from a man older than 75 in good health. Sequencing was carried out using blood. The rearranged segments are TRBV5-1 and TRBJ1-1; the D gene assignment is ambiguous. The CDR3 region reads CASSASPIGNTEAFF. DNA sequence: TGCGCCAGCAGCGCCAGTCCGATAGGGAACACTGAAGCTTTCTTT.